The 17 T cell receptor beta chains below come from one sample, sequenced in a study of T cell repertoires in MIS-A myocarditis. Sequencing was performed with immunoSEQ multiplex PCR; in TCRdb, only in-frame clones are kept and a portion is missing. Of around 12,000 clones listed, 75% to 85% were seen once; the top ten hold approximately 30%. The sequencing input was right ventricle heart tissue obtained at autopsy. The receptor set was obtained from a man aged 18 to 30 with fulminant myocarditis from multisystem inflammatory syndrome in adults (MIS-A) after COVID-19.

The CDR3 spells CASNLLLTGELFF. Here the CDR3 DNA reads TGTGCCAGCAACCTCCTGTTGACCGGGGAGCTGTTTTTT. The gene calls are TRBV2 and TRBJ2-2; D gene uncertain. Germline V gene lookup returns CDR1 SNHLY and CDR2 FYNNEI. The CDR3 totals 13 residues. V lost 7 bases to trimming and J lost 5 bases, with 11 bases between them.

The chain is built from TRBV27 and TRBJ1-3; no reliable D call. CDR1 and CDR2 from the germline V gene are MNHEY and SMNVEV (reference sequence). The V end was cut by 6 bases, the J end by 0 bases, with 6 bases between. The CDR3 sequence is 13 residues long. In DNA form, the CDR3 reads TGTGCCAGCAGAACGAGCTCTGGAAACACCATATATTTT. This sequence encodes CASRTSSGNTIYF.

The table lists this clone with a few counts. This chain links TRBV9 with TRBJ1-1; TRBD1 is a possible D gene (5 bases). Trimming took off 3 bases at V and 1 base at J, with 13 bases between the two ends. Per germline, CDR1 SGDLS and CDR2 YYNGEE. The CDR3 extends over 15 amino acids. The chain's CDR3 is CASSERGNGNTEAFF. CDR3 sequence (DNA): TGTGCCAGCAGCGAGAGGGGCAATGGGAACACTGAAGCTTTCTTT.

CDR3 loop: CASSDVGLIGGEAFF. The CDR3 DNA sequence: TGCGCCAGCAGTGATGTCGGTCTGATCGGGGGTGAAGCTTTCTTT. This chain connects TRBV10-1 to TRBJ1-1; the D gene is possibly TRBD1 (5 bases). This CDR3 is 15 amino acids long. Trimming removed 3 bases from V and 7 bases from J, with 18 bases in between. Germline V lookup: CDR1 WNHNN, CDR2 SYGVQD (reference sequence).

The rearrangement uses TRBV18 and TRBJ2-2; D gene uncertain. This CDR3 has 15 residues. V was trimmed by 3 bases and J by 1 base, leaving 9 bases between them. Germline CDR1 reads KGHSH; CDR2 reads LQKENI. CDR3 protein: CASSPQRMNTGELFF. DNA of the CDR3: TGTGCCAGCTCACCGCAGAGAATGAACACCGGGGAGCTGTTTTTT.

V is TRBV27 and J is TRBJ1-5; 7 nucleotides line up with TRBD1. There are 14 residues in the CDR3. Germline V gene data show CDR1 as MNHEY and CDR2 as SMNVEV (reference sequence). With 4 bases clipped from V and 4 bases from J, the junction kept 4 bases outside the gene matches. The CDR3 reads CASSSGQANQPQHF. CDR3 DNA: TGTGCCAGCAGTTCAGGACAGGCAAATCAGCCCCAGCATTTT.

In DNA, the CDR3 is TGTGCCAGCAGCTTAGTTAACGAGGCCTCAAACTATGGCTACACCTTC. It codes for CASSLVNEASNYGYTF. This chain connects TRBV11-2 to TRBJ1-2; no definite D call. This CDR3 has 16 amino acids. Germline V gene data show CDR1 as SGHAT and CDR2 as FQNNGV. V lost 1 base, J lost 2 bases, and 14 bases lay in between.

The rearrangement links TRBV30 to TRBJ2-5; the D gene is possibly TRBD2 (5 bases). The CDR3 has 14 amino acids. The germline CDR1 and CDR2 sequences are GTSNPN and SVGIG (reference sequence). The CDR3 reads CATTSAGEVETQYF. Here the CDR3 DNA reads TGTGCTACTACCTCGGCGGGTGAGGTAGAGACCCAGTACTTC. Combining the CDR3 with reference TRBV30 and TRBJ2-5 gives the whole variable domain SQTIHQWPATLVQPVGSPLSLECTVEGTSNPNLYWYRQAAGRGLQLLFYSVGIGQISSEVPQNLSASRPQDRQFILSSKKLLLSDSGFYLCATTSAGEVETQYFGPGTRLLVL.

The chain joins TRBV4-1 to TRBJ2-1, with D possibly called TRBD1 or TRBD2 (5 bases each). CDR3 length: 10 residues. Germline V lookup: CDR1 MGHRA, CDR2 YSYEKL. Between the trimmed V and J ends, which lost 6 bases and 10 bases, there was a span of 7 bases. CDR3 in DNA: TGCGCCAGCAGGGGACGCGAGCAGTTCTTC. This encodes CASRGREQFF.

The chain recombines TRBV4-2 with TRBJ2-6; 10 bases match TRBD1. V lost 3 bases, J lost 0 bases, and 11 bases stayed unmatched. There are 20 residues in the CDR3. Germline CDR1 is LGHNA and CDR2 is YNFKEQ. Written as DNA, the CDR3 is TGTGCCAGCAGCCACAGGGGGGCGGGACAGGGGAGCTCTGGGGCCAACGTCCTGACTTTC. This gives the protein CASSHRGAGQGSSGANVLTF.

The chain recombines TRBV6-5 with TRBJ1-1; tentative D call: TRBD1 (6 bases). Germline-derived CDR1 and CDR2 are MNHEY and SVGAGI. The CDR3 extends over 14 amino acids. Trimming removed 8 bases from V and 4 bases from J, with 17 bases in between. CDR3 in amino acids: CASDRGQGPTEAFF. DNA for the CDR3: TGTGCCAGCGATAGGGGCCAGGGGCCCACTGAAGCTTTCTTT.

This clone has a handful of counts. J is TRBJ1-6 and V is TRBV5-1, with TRBD1 identical over 9 bases. The germline gives CDR1 SGHRS, CDR2 YFSETQ. The CDR3 is made up of 16 amino acids. The J segment lost 7 bases and the V segment lost 3 bases, leaving 8 bases of the junction unmatched. The CDR3 loop reads CASSWGQGVSNSPLHF. The CDR3 bases are TGCGCCAGCAGCTGGGGACAGGGCGTTTCGAATTCACCCCTCCACTTT.

The chain has TRBV4-3 and TRBJ2-7, with 15 nucleotides matching TRBD2. Germline CDR1 reads LGHNA; CDR2 reads YSLEER. Trimming cost V 3 bases and J 12 bases; bases outside gene matches: 6. This CDR3 comprises 14 residues. CDR3 sequence reads: CASSQGLAGGLAYF. CDR3 coding DNA: TGCGCCAGCAGCCAGGGACTAGCGGGGGGCCTTGCGTACTTC.

This clone was seen more than once but under ten times. The V and J genes are TRBV28 and TRBJ1-5, with 7 bases matching TRBD1. V lost 6 bases to trimming and J lost 3 bases; unmatched junction nucleotides: 11. This CDR3 comprises 16 residues. The germline V gene has CDR1 MDHEN and CDR2 SYDVKM. The CDR3 nucleotides are TGTGCCAGCAGCCACCTGAGACAGGGATTCAATCAGCCCCAGCATTTT. Its protein is CASSHLRQGFNQPQHF.

A remark on this clone: Other DNA sequences of this sample code for an identical CDR3. The chain recombines TRBV19 with TRBJ2-7, with TRBD2 as a possible D gene (5 bases). Per the germline V gene, CDR1 is LNHDA and CDR2 is SQIVND (reference sequence). This CDR3 has 13 residues. Trimming removed 6 bases at V and 7 bases at J, with 16 bases between. CDR3 sequence (DNA): TGTGCCAGTAGCCACAGAAGTTCGGGAGAGCAGTACTTC. Translated: CASSHRSSGEQYF.

This sequence joins TRBV4-2 and TRBJ2-3; D is ambiguous. The germline CDR1 and CDR2 sequences are LGHNA and YNFKEQ. V was trimmed by 0 bases and J by 4 bases, leaving 8 bases between them. The CDR3 consists of 14 residues. The CDR3 reads CASSQDPQADTQYF. The CDR3 nucleotides are TGTGCCAGCAGCCAAGATCCCCAGGCAGATACGCAGTATTTT.

The CDR3 here is CASSAIGPAPVGSYGYTF. In DNA, the CDR3 is TGTGCCAGCAGCGCGATCGGCCCAGCCCCGGTCGGGAGCTATGGCTACACCTTC. The rearrangement joins TRBV7-9 to TRBJ1-2; D call uncertain. This CDR3 is built from 18 residues. Per germline, CDR1 SEHNR and CDR2 FQNEAQ (reference sequence). V lost 5 bases to trimming and J lost 4 bases, with 26 bases between them.